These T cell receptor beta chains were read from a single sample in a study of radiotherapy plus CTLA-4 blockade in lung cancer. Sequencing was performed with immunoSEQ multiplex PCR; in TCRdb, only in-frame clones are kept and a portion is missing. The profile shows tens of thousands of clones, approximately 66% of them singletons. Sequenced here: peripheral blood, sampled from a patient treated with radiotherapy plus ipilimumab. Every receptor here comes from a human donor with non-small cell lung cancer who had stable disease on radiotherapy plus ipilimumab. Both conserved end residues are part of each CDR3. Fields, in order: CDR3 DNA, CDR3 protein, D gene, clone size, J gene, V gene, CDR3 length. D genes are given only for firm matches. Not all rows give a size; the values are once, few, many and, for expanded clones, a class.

DNA: TGTGCCAGCAGTCTAGCCGGGACAGGGGGTTACGAGCAGTACTTC
CDR3: CASSLAGTGGYEQYF
D: TRBD1
size: few
J: TRBJ2-7
V: TRBV6-5
length: 15

DNA: TGTGCCAGCAGTTTATCGATCGGACTAGCGGGAGGGCCTGAGCAGTTCTTC
CDR3: CASSLSIGLAGGPEQFF
D: TRBD2
size: -
J: TRBJ2-1
V: TRBV27
length: 17

DNA: TGTGCCAGCAGTTACTCACGGGACCCCTCCTACGAGCAGTACTTC
CDR3: CASSYSRDPSYEQYF
D: -
size: -
J: TRBJ2-7
V: TRBV6-5
length: 15

DNA: TGTGCCAGCAGCCCTTCAGGAAGGGCGAACACCGGGGAGCTGTTTTTT
CDR3: CASSPSGRANTGELFF
D: -
size: -
J: TRBJ2-2
V: TRBV7-6
length: 16

DNA: TGTGCCAGAAGGCGCCTTAGCGGTGGGGCCGGGGAGCTGTTTTTT
CDR3: CARRRLSGGAGELFF
D: -
size: -
J: TRBJ2-2
V: TRBV5-3
length: 15

DNA: TGTGCCAGCAGCTTGGGCGGACTAGCGGGAGCCGAGACCCAGTACTTC
CDR3: CASSLGGLAGAETQYF
D: TRBD2
size: once
J: TRBJ2-5
V: TRBV5-4
length: 16

DNA: TGTGCCTGGAGTACGAGCGGGAACACTGAAGCTTTCTTT
CDR3: CAWSTSGNTEAFF
D: -
size: few
J: TRBJ1-1
V: TRBV30
length: 13

DNA: TGTGCCAGCAGCTTAACAACCGGAAACACCATATATTTT
CDR3: CASSLTTGNTIYF
D: -
size: few
J: TRBJ1-3
V: TRBV7-3
length: 13

DNA: TGTGCCACCAGCAGAGAGCGGAACAGGGTAAGCGAGCAGTACTTC
CDR3: CATSRERNRVSEQYF
D: -
size: -
J: TRBJ2-7
V: TRBV15
length: 15

DNA: TGTGCCAGCGGGAGGACAGGGGGTGGAAACGAGCAGTACTTC
CDR3: CASGRTGGGNEQYF
D: TRBD1
size: -
J: TRBJ2-7
V: TRBV28
length: 14

DNA: TGTGCCAGCAGCCCGCCCTACAGAAAAGGCAATGAGCAGTTCTTC
CDR3: CASSPPYRKGNEQFF
D: -
size: -
J: TRBJ2-1
V: TRBV7-9
length: 15

DNA: TGTGCCAGCAGTTTGAGCGGGAAAGGCGAGCAGTACTTC
CDR3: CASSLSGKGEQYF
D: TRBD2
size: -
J: TRBJ2-7
V: TRBV27
length: 13

DNA: TGTGCCAGTAGTATGGGACTAGCGGGAGGGGATGAGCAGTTCTTC
CDR3: CASSMGLAGGDEQFF
D: TRBD2
size: -
J: TRBJ2-1
V: TRBV19
length: 15

DNA: TGTGCCAGCCGGACTAGCGGGAACACAGATACGCAGTATTTT
CDR3: CASRTSGNTDTQYF
D: TRBD2
size: -
J: TRBJ2-3
V: TRBV6-1
length: 14

DNA: TGCGCCAGCAGCTTGGCTGCGGATTCTAATGAGCAGTTCTTC
CDR3: CASSLAADSNEQFF
D: -
size: -
J: TRBJ2-1
V: TRBV5-1
length: 14

DNA: TGTGCCAGCAGCTTCTTTAGTCGAGAGACCCAGTACTTC
CDR3: CASSFFSRETQYF
D: -
size: -
J: TRBJ2-5
V: TRBV7-2
length: 13

DNA: TGTGCCAGCAGTGATTCGCAGGGGTTGTGGTATGGCTACACCTTC
CDR3: CASSDSQGLWYGYTF
D: -
size: -
J: TRBJ1-2
V: TRBV6-1
length: 15

DNA: TGTGCCAGCAGCCGGACCGCAAAGGGTGAAAAACTGTTTTTT
CDR3: CASSRTAKGEKLFF
D: -
size: -
J: TRBJ1-4
V: TRBV21-1
length: 14

DNA: TGTGCCAGCAGCTTGGTACAGGGTAGCGGCACAGATACGCAGTATTTT
CDR3: CASSLVQGSGTDTQYF
D: -
size: -
J: TRBJ2-3
V: TRBV5-8
length: 16

DNA: TGTGCCACCAGCAGAGACCCAGGGGGCTCTGGAAACACCATATATTTT
CDR3: CATSRDPGGSGNTIYF
D: TRBD1
size: once
J: TRBJ1-3
V: TRBV15
length: 16

DNA: TGTGCCAGCTCACCGAACACAGATACGCAGTATTTT
CDR3: CASSPNTDTQYF
D: -
size: few
J: TRBJ2-3
V: TRBV18
length: 12

DNA: TGTGCCAGTACCCTCGGGACTAGCGGGAAGGCCTACGAGCAGTACTTC
CDR3: CASTLGTSGKAYEQYF
D: TRBD2
size: -
J: TRBJ2-7
V: TRBV19
length: 16

DNA: TGTGCCAGCAGCACACTACGAGCGGGAGCAAGCAATGAGCAGTTCTTC
CDR3: CASSTLRAGASNEQFF
D: TRBD2
size: -
J: TRBJ2-1
V: TRBV7-8
length: 16

DNA: TGTGCCAGCAGCTTGTTACAGGGTACTGAAAAACTGTTTTTT
CDR3: CASSLLQGTEKLFF
D: -
size: -
J: TRBJ1-4
V: TRBV5-5
length: 14

DNA: TGCGCCAGCAGCTTGACTAGCGGGAGTCGGGATACGCAGTATTTT
CDR3: CASSLTSGSRDTQYF
D: TRBD2
size: -
J: TRBJ2-3
V: TRBV5-1
length: 15

DNA: TGTGCCAGCAGCATAAACAATCATGCACGTAGACTAGCGGGAGATGCCGAAAGCTCCTACGAGCAGTACTTC
CDR3: CASSINNHARRLAGDAESSYEQYF
D: TRBD2
size: -
J: TRBJ2-7
V: TRBV7-3
length: 24

DNA: TGTGCCACCGGGGTTTCGGGACAGGTGATGAGGCAGTTCTTC
CDR3: CATGVSGQVMRQFF
D: TRBD1
size: few
J: TRBJ2-1
V: TRBV27
length: 14

DNA: TGTGCCAGCAGCCCGATAAGTCGAGCGAAGGGGGGTACACCCTACGAGCAGTACTTC
CDR3: CASSPISRAKGGTPYEQYF
D: -
size: -
J: TRBJ2-7
V: TRBV11-2
length: 19

DNA: TGTGCCAGCAGTGAGGGACAGGGGGTTCTAGCTGAAGCTTTCTTT
CDR3: CASSEGQGVLAEAFF
D: TRBD1
size: -
J: TRBJ1-1
V: TRBV2
length: 15

DNA: TGTGCCAGTAGTCCCACCTCATTTAGCGGGAGGAGAAACGAGCAGTACTTC
CDR3: CASSPTSFSGRRNEQYF
D: TRBD2
size: -
J: TRBJ2-7
V: TRBV19
length: 17

DNA: TGTGCCAGCAGCGTAGGGACAGCAAACACTGAAGCTTTCTTT
CDR3: CASSVGTANTEAFF
D: -
size: few
J: TRBJ1-1
V: TRBV9
length: 14

DNA: TGTGCCAGCAGCCTTCATGGACTAGTCTACAATGAGCAGTTCTTC
CDR3: CASSLHGLVYNEQFF
D: TRBD2
size: few
J: TRBJ2-1
V: TRBV7-2
length: 15

DNA: TGTGCCAGCAGCTTTAGGCGGGGGGTGCGCTCTGGAAACACCATATATTTT
CDR3: CASSFRRGVRSGNTIYF
D: -
size: -
J: TRBJ1-3
V: TRBV11-2
length: 17

DNA: TGTGCCAGCAGTTTTACGACAGGGAGGGACACTGAAGCTTTCTTT
CDR3: CASSFTTGRDTEAFF
D: TRBD1
size: -
J: TRBJ1-1
V: TRBV27
length: 15

DNA: TGTGCCAGCAGTGAATCCGGGACAGTTCGCTCGCATGAGCAGTTCTTC
CDR3: CASSESGTVRSHEQFF
D: TRBD1
size: -
J: TRBJ2-1
V: TRBV25-1
length: 16

DNA: TGTGCCAGCAGTGAAAGTGCGGCAGACGAAAAACTGTTTTTT
CDR3: CASSESAADEKLFF
D: -
size: -
J: TRBJ1-4
V: TRBV2
length: 14

DNA: TGTGCCAGCAGTGGACTAGCGGGAGCCACAGATACGCAGTATTTT
CDR3: CASSGLAGATDTQYF
D: TRBD2
size: -
J: TRBJ2-3
V: TRBV6-1
length: 15

DNA: TGTGCCAGCAGCCAGGAGCGGGGGACTGAAGCTTTCTTT
CDR3: CASSQERGTEAFF
D: -
size: -
J: TRBJ1-1
V: TRBV7-3
length: 13

DNA: TGTGCCAGCACCGTAACAGGGGGCGCCTATGGCTACACCTTC
CDR3: CASTVTGGAYGYTF
D: TRBD1
size: -
J: TRBJ1-2
V: TRBV28
length: 14

DNA: TGTGCCAGCAGCAGGCAGGGGGCCCAGGTGTACAATGAGCAGTTCTTC
CDR3: CASSRQGAQVYNEQFF
D: TRBD1
size: -
J: TRBJ2-1
V: TRBV7-3
length: 16

DNA: TGTGCCAGCAGCCCCCGGACTAAGGGAGAGCAGTTCTTC
CDR3: CASSPRTKGEQFF
D: -
size: once
J: TRBJ2-1
V: TRBV14
length: 13

DNA: TGTGCCAGCAGCCCTTTTCGAGGGGACCCTACCTACAATGAGCAGTTCTTC
CDR3: CASSPFRGDPTYNEQFF
D: -
size: -
J: TRBJ2-1
V: TRBV5-6
length: 17

DNA: TGTGCCAGCAGTGACAGGGCCAGCAATCAGCCCCAGCATTTT
CDR3: CASSDRASNQPQHF
D: TRBD1
size: -
J: TRBJ1-5
V: TRBV6-5
length: 14

DNA: TGTGCCAGCAGCCAGCGGGTTACGGGCTTGGGTGGCTACACCTTC
CDR3: CASSQRVTGLGGYTF
D: -
size: -
J: TRBJ1-2
V: TRBV14
length: 15

DNA: TGTGCCAGTACCGAGACAGGGGGCGGACAGCCCCAGCATTTT
CDR3: CASTETGGGQPQHF
D: TRBD1
size: -
J: TRBJ1-5
V: TRBV19
length: 14

DNA: TGTGCCAGCAGTAGAGGGTTACCGTGGTACACCGGGGAGCTGTTTTTT
CDR3: CASSRGLPWYTGELFF
D: -
size: -
J: TRBJ2-2
V: TRBV27
length: 16

DNA: TGTGCCAGCAGTTCCCTAGCGGGAGGGACCTACAATGAGCAGTTCTTC
CDR3: CASSSLAGGTYNEQFF
D: TRBD2
size: once
J: TRBJ2-1
V: TRBV27
length: 16

DNA: TGTGCCAGCAGCCAGGGCTACTCCTACGAGCAGTACTTC
CDR3: CASSQGYSYEQYF
D: -
size: few
J: TRBJ2-7
V: TRBV4-2
length: 13

DNA: TGTGCCAGCAGTCCTAGCGTCCTCTCCTACAATGAGCAGTTCTTC
CDR3: CASSPSVLSYNEQFF
D: -
size: -
J: TRBJ2-1
V: TRBV6-4
length: 15

DNA: TGTGCCAGCAGCGTAGGTGCATTGCACACCTACGAGCAGTACTTC
CDR3: CASSVGALHTYEQYF
D: -
size: -
J: TRBJ2-7
V: TRBV9
length: 15

DNA: TGTGCCAGTAGTATCACAGATACGCAGTATTTT
CDR3: CASSITDTQYF
D: -
size: -
J: TRBJ2-3
V: TRBV19
length: 11

DNA: TGTGCCAGCAGTCCGCCACCGCCATCGATTGACAATCAGCCCCAGCATTTT
CDR3: CASSPPPPSIDNQPQHF
D: -
size: -
J: TRBJ1-5
V: TRBV28
length: 17

DNA: TGTGCCAGCAGCCAAGAAGGTGGGTCCCTTGGAAACACCATATATTTT
CDR3: CASSQEGGSLGNTIYF
D: -
size: once
J: TRBJ1-3
V: TRBV4-2
length: 16

DNA: TGTGCCAGTAAGAAGGGGACTAGCGTGAACACCGGGGAGCTGTTTTTT
CDR3: CASKKGTSVNTGELFF
D: TRBD2
size: -
J: TRBJ2-2
V: TRBV19
length: 16

DNA: TGTGCCAGCTCACCAGAAGCTAAAACCTACGAGCAGTACTTC
CDR3: CASSPEAKTYEQYF
D: -
size: -
J: TRBJ2-7
V: TRBV18
length: 14

DNA: TGTGCCAGCAGCTGGGGACTAGCGGGAGGGCGAACCGGGGAGCTGTTTTTT
CDR3: CASSWGLAGGRTGELFF
D: TRBD2
size: -
J: TRBJ2-2
V: TRBV7-9
length: 17